The present T cell receptor (beta chain) was sequenced within a study of yellow fever vaccine responses in identical twins. From the RT-PCR reads, TCRdb called clonotypes with MiXCR, one entry per CDR3 protein. This table has 2,500 to 3,500 distinct CDR3 sequences, 75% to 90% appearing once. General study points: Twins reportedly appeared to share part of their vaccine T cell response while keeping part individual.

The V gene's germline CDR1 is SQVTM and CDR2 ANQGSEA. V gave up 4 bases and J gave up 3 bases; unmatched junction bases: 1. The CDR3 is 13 amino acids. Of note for this clonotype: What it recognizes is unknown.

Sequenced material: T cells from blood (PBMCs), unsorted or a sorted subset (not recorded which), taken before or after yellow fever vaccination (not recorded which). This chain connects TRBV29-1 to TRBJ2-2, with 8 nucleotides matching TRBD2. This clonotype originated in a female donor who received the yellow fever vaccine. The CDR3 spells CSVGRGDTGELFF. The CDR3 nucleotides read TGCAGCGTTGGGCGGGGGGACACCGGGGAGCTGTTTTTT.